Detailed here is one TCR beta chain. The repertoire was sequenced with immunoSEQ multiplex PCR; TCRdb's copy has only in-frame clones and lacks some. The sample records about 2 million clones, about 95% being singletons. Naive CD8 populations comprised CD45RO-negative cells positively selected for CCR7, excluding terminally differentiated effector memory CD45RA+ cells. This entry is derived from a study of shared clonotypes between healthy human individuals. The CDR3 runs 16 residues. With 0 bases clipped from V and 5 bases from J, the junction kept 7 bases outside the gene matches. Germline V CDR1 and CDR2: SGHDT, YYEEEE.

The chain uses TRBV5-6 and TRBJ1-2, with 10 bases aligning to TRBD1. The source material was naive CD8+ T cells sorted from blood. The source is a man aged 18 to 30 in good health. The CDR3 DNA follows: TGTGCCAGCAGCTTGGAGACAGGGGGCATAGGGTATGGCTACACCTTC. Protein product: CASSLETGGIGYGYTF.